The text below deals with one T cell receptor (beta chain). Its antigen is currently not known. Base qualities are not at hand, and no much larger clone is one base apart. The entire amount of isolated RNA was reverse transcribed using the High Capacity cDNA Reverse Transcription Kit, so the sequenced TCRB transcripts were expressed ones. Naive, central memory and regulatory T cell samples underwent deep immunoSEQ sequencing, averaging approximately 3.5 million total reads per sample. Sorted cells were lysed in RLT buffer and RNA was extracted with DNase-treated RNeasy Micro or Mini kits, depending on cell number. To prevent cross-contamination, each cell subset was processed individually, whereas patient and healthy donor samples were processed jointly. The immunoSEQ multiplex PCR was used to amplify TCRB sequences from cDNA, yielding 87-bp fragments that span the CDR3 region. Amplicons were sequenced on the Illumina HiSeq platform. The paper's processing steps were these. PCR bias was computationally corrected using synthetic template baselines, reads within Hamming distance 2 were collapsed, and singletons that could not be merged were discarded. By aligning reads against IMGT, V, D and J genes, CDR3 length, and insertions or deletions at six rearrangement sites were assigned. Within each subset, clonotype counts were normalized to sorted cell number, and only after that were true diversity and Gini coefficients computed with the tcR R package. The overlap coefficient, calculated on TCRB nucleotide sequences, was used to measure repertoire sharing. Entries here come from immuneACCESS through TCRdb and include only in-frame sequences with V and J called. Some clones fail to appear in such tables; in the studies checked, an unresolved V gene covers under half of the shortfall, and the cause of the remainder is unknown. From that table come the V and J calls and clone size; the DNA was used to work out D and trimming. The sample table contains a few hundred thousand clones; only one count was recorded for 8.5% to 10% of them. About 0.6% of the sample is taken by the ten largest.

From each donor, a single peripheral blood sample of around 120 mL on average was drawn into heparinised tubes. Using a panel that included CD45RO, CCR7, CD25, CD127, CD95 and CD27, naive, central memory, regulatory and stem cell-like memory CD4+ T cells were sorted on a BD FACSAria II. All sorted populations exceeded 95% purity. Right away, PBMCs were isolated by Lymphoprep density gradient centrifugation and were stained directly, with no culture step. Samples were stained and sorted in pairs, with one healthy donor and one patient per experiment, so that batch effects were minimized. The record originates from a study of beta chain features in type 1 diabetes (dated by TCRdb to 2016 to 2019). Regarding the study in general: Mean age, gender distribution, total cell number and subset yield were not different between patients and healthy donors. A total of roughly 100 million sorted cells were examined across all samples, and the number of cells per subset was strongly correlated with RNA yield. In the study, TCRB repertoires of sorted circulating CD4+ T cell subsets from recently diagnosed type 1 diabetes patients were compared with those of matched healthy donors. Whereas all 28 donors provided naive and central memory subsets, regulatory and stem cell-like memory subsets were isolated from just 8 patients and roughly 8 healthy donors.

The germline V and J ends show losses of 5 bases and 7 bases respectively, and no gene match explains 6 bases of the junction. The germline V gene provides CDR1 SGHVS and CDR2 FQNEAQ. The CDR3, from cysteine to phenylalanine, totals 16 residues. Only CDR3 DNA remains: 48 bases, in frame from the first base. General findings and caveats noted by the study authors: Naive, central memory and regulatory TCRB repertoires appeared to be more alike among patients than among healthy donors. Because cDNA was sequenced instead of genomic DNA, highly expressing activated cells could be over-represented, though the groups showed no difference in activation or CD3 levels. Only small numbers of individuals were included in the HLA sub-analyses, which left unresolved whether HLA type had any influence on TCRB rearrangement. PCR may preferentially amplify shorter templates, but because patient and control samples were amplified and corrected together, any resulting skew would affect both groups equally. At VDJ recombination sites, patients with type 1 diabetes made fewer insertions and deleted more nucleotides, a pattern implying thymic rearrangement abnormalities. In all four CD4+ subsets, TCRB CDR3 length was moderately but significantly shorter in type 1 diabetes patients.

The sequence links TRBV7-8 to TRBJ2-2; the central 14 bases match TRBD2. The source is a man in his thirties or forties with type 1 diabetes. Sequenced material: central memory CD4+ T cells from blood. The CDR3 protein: CASSLGLAGARGELFF. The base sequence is TGTGCCAGCAGCCTGGGACTAGCGGGAGCTCGCGGGGAGCTGTTTTTT.